This TCR beta chain was identified in a study of tumor-infiltrating lymphocytes in primary liver carcinoma. Whole-study context: These were node-negative, non-metastatic T1-T3 tumors of 4.2 to 10 cm.

Germline loops: CDR1 SGHAT, CDR2 FQNNGV. This CDR3 region has 14 residues. RNA was extracted from whole blood without cell sorting, alongside germline DNA. The template, about 510 ng total RNA, yielded TCR beta cDNA made with a constant-region primer. It was through three nested multiplex PCR rounds of slightly modified ARM-PCR that TCR beta libraries arose. The study ran its first two PCR rounds for roughly 9 cycles each, using TRBV1-TRBV30 forward primers and a C-beta reverse primer. TCRdb re-called the multiplex PCR reads with MiXCR, one entry per CDR3 protein. The profile shows 150,000 to 200,000 distinct CDR3 sequences, over 50% of them singletons. Overall study results and limits: Against blood, tumors held a significantly higher top-250-clone fraction (p = 0.039).

A remark on this clonotype: Its antigen is not known. A read error may produce the germline difference seen at one junction end.

The sequencing sample was made of peripheral blood. This receptor was obtained from a man aged 35-49 years with primary liver carcinoma and hepatitis B virus infection. The chain recombines TRBV11-2 with TRBJ2-1, with D maybe TRBD2 (5 bases). The CDR3: CASSLGVPYSEQFF. Here the CDR3 DNA reads TGTGCCAGCAGCTTGGGAGTTCCCTACAGTGAGCAGTTCTTC.